This entry describes one T cell receptor (beta chain). The CDR3 is 14 residues long. Germline V gives CDR1 SQVTM, CDR2 ANQGSEA. V lost 6 bases and J lost 1; bases outside the gene matches: 7. This sample was included in a study of blood T cell repertoires in COVID-19. Looking at the study overall: Acute and convalescent COVID-19 specimens originated in the United States, Italy and Spain. PBMCs, B-cell-depleted T cells, or T cells provided the cDNA or gDNA that made up the material.

Sequencing used immunoSEQ multiplex PCR; TCRdb keeps in-frame clones, though not all of them. The sample includes 200,000 to 250,000 clones, 85% to 90% of them seen just once. Cohorts were based on clinical histories the participants reported. Either two negative PCRs, clearance, or symptom resolution qualified Cohort 3 donors as recovered. Sequences were obtained from PBMCs or T cells enriched from blood (not recorded which). The chain joins TRBV29-1 to TRBJ2-7; TRBD2 aligns across 9 bases. The source of this sequence is a woman aged 30 to 39 who had recovered from COVID-19. In DNA form, the CDR3 reads TGCAGCGTGGCATTAGCGGGAGAATCCTACGAGCAGTACTTC. This sequence encodes CSVALAGESYEQYF.